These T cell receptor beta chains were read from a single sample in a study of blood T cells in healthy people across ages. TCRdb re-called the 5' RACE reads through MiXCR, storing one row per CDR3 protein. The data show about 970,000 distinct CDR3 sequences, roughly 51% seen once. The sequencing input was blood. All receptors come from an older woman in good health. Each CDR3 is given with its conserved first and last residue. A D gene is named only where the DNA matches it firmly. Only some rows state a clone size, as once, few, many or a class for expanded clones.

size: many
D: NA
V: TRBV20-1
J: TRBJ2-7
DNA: TGCAGTGCTAGATCGGGTTACGAGCAGTACTTC
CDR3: CSARSGYEQYF

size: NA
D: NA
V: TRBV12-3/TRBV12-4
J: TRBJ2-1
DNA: TGTGCCAGCAGGCTGGGGCAAACGGGTTACAATGAGCAGTTCTTC
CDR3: CASRLGQTGYNEQFF

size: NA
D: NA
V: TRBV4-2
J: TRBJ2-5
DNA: TGTGCCAGCAGCCAAAGCCACCTCGGAGAGACCCAGTACTTC
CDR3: CASSQSHLGETQYF

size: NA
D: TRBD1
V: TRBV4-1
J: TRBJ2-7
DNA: TGCGCCAGCAGCCAAGTTCCGGGACAGTTCTCCTACGAGCAGTACTTC
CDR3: CASSQVPGQFSYEQYF

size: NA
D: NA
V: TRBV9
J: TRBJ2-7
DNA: TGTGCCAGCAGCCCCCATGTGACCGGAGAGTACGAGCAGTACTTC
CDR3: CASSPHVTGEYEQYF

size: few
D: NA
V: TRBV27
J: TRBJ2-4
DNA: TGTGCCAGCAGTATCACCGCTCTAAACATTCAGTACTTC
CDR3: CASSITALNIQYF

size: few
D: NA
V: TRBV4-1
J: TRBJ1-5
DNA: TGCGCCAGCAGCCAATATATGGTTTTTAATCAGCCCCAGCATTTT
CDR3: CASSQYMVFNQPQHF

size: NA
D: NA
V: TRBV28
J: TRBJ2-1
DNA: TGTGCCACCTGGAGTTTGTCCTACAATGAGCAGTTCTTC
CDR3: CATWSLSYNEQFF

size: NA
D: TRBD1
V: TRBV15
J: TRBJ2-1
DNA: TGTGCCACCAGCAGAGATAAAGGGGGCCCCTACAATGAGCAGTTCTTC
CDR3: CATSRDKGGPYNEQFF

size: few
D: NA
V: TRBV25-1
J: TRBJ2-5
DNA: TGTGCCAGCAGTGATTTCGGTACCCCGCAGCAGTACTTC
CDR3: CASSDFGTPQQYF